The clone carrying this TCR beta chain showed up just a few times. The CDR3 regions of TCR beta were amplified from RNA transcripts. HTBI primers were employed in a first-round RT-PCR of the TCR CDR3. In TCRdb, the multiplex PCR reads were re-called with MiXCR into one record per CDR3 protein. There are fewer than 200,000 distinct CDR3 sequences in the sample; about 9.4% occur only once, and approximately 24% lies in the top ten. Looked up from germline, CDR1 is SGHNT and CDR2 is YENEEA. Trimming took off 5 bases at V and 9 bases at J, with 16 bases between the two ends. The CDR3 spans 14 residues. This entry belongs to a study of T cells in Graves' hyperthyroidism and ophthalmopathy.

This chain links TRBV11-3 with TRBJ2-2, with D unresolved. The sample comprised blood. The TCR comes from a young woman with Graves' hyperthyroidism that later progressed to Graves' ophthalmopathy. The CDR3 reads CASSLETPPRELFF. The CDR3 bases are TGTGCCAGCAGCCTCGAGACCCCTCCCCGGGAGCTGTTTTTT. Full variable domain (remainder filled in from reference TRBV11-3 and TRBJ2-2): EAGVVQSPRYKIIEKKQPVAFWCNPISGHNTLYWYLQNLGQGPELLIRYENEEAVDDSQLPKDRFSAERLKGVDSTLKIQPAELGDSAVYLCASSLETPPRELFFGEGSRLTVL.